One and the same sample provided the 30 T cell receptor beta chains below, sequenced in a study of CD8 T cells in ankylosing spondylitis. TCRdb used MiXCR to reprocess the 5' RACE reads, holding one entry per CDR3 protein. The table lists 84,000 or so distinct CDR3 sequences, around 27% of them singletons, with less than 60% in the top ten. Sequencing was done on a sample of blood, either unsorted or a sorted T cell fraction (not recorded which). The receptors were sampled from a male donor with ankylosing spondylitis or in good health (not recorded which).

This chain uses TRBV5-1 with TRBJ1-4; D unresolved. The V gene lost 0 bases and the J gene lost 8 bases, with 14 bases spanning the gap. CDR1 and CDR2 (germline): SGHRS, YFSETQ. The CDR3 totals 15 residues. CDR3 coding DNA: TGCGCCAGCAGCTTGGCCGGCGGATCGGGAGAAAAACTGTTTTTT. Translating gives CASSLAGGSGEKLFF.

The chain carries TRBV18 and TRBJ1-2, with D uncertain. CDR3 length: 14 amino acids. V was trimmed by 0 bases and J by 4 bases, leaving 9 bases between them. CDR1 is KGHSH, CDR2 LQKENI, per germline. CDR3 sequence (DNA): TGTGCCAGCTCACCACCGCAAAGGATCTATGGCTACACCTTC. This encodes CASSPPQRIYGYTF.

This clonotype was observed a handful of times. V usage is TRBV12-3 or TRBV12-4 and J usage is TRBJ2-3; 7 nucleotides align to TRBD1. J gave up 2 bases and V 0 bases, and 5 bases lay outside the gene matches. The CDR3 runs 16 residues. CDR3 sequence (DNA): TGTGCCAGCAGTTTAGCGCAAGGGGGCCTCACAGATACGCAGTATTTT. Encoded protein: CASSLAQGGLTDTQYF.

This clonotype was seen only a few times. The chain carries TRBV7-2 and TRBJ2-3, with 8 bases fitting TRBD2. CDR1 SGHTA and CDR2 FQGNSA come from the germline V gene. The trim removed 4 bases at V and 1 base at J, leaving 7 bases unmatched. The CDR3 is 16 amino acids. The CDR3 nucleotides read TGTGCCAGCAGCTCTTCGACAGCGGGAGGCACAGATACGCAGTATTTT. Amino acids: CASSSSTAGGTDTQYF.

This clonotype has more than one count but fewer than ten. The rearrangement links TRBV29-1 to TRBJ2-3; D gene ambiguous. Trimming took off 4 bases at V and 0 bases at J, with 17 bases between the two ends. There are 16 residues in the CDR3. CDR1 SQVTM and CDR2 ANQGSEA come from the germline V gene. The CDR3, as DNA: TGCAGCGTTGCCCCCTACACATCAACTAGCACAGATACGCAGTATTTT. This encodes CSVAPYTSTSTDTQYF.

The CDR3 nucleotides are TGCAGTGCCCAAGGCATAGTGGGGTTGAATGAAAAACTGTTTTTT. Encoded protein: CSAQGIVGLNEKLFF. V gene TRBV20-1 combines with J gene TRBJ1-4, with unresolved D. V lost 6 bases and J lost 5, with 19 bases in between. Germline assignment: CDR1 DFQATT and CDR2 SNEGSKA (reference sequence). This CDR3 is built from 15 residues.

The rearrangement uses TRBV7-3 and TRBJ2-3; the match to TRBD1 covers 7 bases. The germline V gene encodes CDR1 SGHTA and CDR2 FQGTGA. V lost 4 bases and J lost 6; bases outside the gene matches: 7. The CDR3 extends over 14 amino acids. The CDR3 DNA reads TGTGCCAGCAGCTCACCAAAGGGGGCGGATACGCAGTATTTT. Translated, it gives CASSSPKGADTQYF. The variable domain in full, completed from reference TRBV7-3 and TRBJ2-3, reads GAGVSQTPSNKVTEKGKYVELRCDPISGHTALYWYRQSLGQGPEFLIYFQGTGAADDSGLPNDRFFAVRPEGSVSTLKIQRTERGDSAVYLCASSSPKGADTQYFGPGTRLTVL.

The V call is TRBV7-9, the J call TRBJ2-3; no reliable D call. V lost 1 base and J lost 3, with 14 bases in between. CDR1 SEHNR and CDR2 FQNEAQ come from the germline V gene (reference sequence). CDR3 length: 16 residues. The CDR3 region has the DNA TGTGCCAGCAGCTTAGGTCACCTCGAAGTGACAGATACGCAGTATTTT. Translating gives CASSLGHLEVTDTQYF.

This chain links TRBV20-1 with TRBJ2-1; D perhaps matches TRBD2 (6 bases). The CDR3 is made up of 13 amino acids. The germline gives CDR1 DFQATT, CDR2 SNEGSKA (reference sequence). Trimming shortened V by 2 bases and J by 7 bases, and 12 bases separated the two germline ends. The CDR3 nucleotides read TGCAGTGCTAGAACCCCTAGCGCGAATGAGCAGTTCTTC. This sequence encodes CSARTPSANEQFF.

Written as DNA, the CDR3 is TGTGCCAGCAGCGAACTAGGACACGACTACGAGCAGTACTTC. Protein: CASSELGHDYEQYF. The chain is built from TRBV7-8 and TRBJ2-7; either TRBD1 or TRBD2 may fit D (5 bases each). Trimming pared 5 bases from V and 3 bases from J, leaving 14 bases between. The CDR3 contains 14 residues. In germline, CDR1 is SGHVS, CDR2 FQNEAQ.

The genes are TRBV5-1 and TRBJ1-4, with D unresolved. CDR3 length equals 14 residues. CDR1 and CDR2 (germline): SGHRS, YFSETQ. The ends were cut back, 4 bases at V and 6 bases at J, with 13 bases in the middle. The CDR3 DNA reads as TGCGCCAGCAGCCCGGCTGGCGAGGATGAAAAACTGTTTTTT. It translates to CASSPAGEDEKLFF.

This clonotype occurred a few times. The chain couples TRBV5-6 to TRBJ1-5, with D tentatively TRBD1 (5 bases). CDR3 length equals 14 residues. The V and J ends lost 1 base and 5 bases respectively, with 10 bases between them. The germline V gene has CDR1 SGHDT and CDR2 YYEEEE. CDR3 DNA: TGTGCCAGCAGCTTGACAGGAGGGCATCAGCCCCAGCATTTT. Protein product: CASSLTGGHQPQHF.

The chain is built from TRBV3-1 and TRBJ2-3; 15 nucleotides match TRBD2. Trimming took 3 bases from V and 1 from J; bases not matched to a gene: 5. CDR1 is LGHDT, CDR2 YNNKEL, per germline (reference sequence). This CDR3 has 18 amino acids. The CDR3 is CASSHEGLAGGGTDTQYF. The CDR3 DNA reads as TGTGCCAGCAGCCACGAAGGACTAGCGGGAGGGGGCACAGATACGCAGTATTTT.

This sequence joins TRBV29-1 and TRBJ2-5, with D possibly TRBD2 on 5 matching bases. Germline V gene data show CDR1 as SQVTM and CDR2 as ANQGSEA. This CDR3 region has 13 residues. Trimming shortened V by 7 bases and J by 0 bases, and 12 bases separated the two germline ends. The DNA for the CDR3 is TGCAGCGGGACCCGGACTGACCAAGAGACCCAGTACTTC. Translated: CSGTRTDQETQYF.

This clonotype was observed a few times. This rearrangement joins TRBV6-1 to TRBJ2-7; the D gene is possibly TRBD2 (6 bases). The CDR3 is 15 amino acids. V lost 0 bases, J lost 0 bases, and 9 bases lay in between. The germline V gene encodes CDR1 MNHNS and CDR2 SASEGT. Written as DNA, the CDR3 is TGTGCCAGCAGTGAAGCGCCTAGCGCCTCCTACGAGCAGTACTTC. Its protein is CASSEAPSASYEQYF.

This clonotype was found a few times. Here the CDR3 DNA reads TGCGCCAGCAGCCTAGAAATGGACAGTTCCTATGGCTACACCTTC. Translation gives CASSLEMDSSYGYTF. The chain employs TRBV5-1 and TRBJ1-2, with D possibly being TRBD1 (6 bases). Germline CDR1 SGHRS, CDR2 YFSETQ. The CDR3 contains 15 residues. Trimming took 4 bases from V and 4 from J, leaving 17 bases between them.

CDR3 loop: CSVVLYGTANTGELFF. In DNA form, the CDR3 reads TGCAGCGTTGTGCTTTACGGGACCGCGAACACCGGGGAGCTGTTTTTT. The chain employs TRBV29-1 and TRBJ2-2; D is tentatively TRBD1 or TRBD2 (5 bases each). CDR3 length: 16 residues. Germline V gene sequence: CDR1 SQVTM, CDR2 ANQGSEA. V was pared by 4 bases and J by 0 bases, with 15 bases between.

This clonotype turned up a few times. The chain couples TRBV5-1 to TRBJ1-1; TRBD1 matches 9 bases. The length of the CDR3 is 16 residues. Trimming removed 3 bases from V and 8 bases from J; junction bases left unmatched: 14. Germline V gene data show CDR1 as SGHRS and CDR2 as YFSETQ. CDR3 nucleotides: TGCGCCAGCAGCTCCCTTCCCGGGACAGGGTATCCAGAAGCTTTCTTT. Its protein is CASSSLPGTGYPEAFF.

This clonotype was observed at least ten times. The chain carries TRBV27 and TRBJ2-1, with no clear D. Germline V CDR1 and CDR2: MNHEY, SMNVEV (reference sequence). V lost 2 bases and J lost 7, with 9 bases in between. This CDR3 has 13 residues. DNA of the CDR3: TGTGCCAGCAGTTTAACAGAACGGAATGAGCAGTTCTTC. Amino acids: CASSLTERNEQFF.

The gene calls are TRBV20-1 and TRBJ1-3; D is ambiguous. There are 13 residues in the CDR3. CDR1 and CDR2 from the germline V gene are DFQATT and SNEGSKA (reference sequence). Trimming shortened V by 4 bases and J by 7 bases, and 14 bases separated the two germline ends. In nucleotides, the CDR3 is TGCAGTGCTACCTCTGTCACGAAGAACACCATATATTTT. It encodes CSATSVTKNTIYF.

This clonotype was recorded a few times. The chain's CDR3 is CSASGARGTGELFF. The CDR3 DNA reads TGCAGTGCTAGCGGGGCTAGGGGCACCGGGGAGCTGTTTTTT. This sequence joins TRBV20-1 and TRBJ2-2; D possibly uses TRBD1 or TRBD2 (5 bases each). The CDR3 length is 14 residues. CDR1 and CDR2 (germline): DFQATT, SNEGSKA (reference sequence). V lost 3 bases, J lost 4 bases, and 12 bases lay in between.

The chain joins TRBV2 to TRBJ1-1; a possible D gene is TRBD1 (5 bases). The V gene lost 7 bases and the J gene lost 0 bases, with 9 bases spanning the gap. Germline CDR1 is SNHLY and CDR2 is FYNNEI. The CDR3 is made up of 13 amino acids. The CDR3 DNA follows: TGTGCCAGCAATCAGGGCGTGAACACTGAAGCTTTCTTT. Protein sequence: CASNQGVNTEAFF.

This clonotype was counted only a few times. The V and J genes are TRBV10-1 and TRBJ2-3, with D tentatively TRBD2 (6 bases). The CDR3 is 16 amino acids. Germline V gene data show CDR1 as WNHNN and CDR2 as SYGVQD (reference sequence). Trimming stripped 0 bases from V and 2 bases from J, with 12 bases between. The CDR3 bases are TGCGCCAGCAGTGAGTCGGGGGGACCCCCCACAGATACGCAGTATTTT. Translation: CASSESGGPPTDTQYF.

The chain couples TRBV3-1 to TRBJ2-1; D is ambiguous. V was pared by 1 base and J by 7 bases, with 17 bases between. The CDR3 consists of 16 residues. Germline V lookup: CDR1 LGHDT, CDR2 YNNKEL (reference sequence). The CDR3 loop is CASSQGRLIGLNEQFF. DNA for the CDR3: TGTGCCAGCAGCCAAGGGCGACTGATAGGATTAAATGAGCAGTTCTTC.

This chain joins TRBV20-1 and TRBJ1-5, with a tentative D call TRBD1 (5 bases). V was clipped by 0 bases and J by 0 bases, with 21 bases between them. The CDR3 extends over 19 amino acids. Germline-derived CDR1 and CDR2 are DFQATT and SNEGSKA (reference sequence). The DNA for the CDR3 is TGCAGTGCTAGAGATCGTTTAGGCGACAGATTCGTTAGCAATCAGCCCCAGCATTTT. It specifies CSARDRLGDRFVSNQPQHF.

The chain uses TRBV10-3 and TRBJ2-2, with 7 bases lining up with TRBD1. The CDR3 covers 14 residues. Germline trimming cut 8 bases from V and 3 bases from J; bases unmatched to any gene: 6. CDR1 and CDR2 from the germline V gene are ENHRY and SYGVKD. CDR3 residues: CAILRDRDTGELFF. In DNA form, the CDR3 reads TGTGCCATCTTGAGAGACAGGGACACCGGGGAGCTGTTTTTT.

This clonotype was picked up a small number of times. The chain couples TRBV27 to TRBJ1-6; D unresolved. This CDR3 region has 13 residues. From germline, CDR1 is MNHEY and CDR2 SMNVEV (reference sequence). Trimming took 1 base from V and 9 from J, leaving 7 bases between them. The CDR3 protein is CASSLFSGSPLHF. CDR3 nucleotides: TGTGCCAGCAGTTTATTTTCGGGTTCACCCCTCCACTTT.

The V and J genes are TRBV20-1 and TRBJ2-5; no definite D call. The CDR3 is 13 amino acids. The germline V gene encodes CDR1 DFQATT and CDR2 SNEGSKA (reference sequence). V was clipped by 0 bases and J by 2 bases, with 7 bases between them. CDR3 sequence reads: CSAREIQQETQYF. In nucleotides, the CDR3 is TGCAGTGCTAGAGAGATACAGCAAGAGACCCAGTACTTC.

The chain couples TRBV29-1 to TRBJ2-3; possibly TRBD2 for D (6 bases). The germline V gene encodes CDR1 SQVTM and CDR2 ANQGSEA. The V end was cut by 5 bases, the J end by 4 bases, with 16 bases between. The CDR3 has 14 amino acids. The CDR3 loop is CSVRGPGGSDTQYF. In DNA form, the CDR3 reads TGCAGCGTTCGCGGTCCTGGGGGGTCAGATACGCAGTATTTT.

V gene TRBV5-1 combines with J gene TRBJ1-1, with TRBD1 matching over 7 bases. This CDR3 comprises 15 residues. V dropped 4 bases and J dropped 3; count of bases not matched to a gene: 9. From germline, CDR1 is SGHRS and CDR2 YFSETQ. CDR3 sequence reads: CASSLRQGGDTEAFF. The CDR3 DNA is TGCGCCAGCAGCCTAAGACAGGGAGGAGACACTGAAGCTTTCTTT. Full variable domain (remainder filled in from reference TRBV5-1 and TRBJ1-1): KAGVTQTPRYLIKTRGQQVTLSCSPISGHRSVSWYQQTPGQGLQFLFEYFSETQRNKGNFPGRFSGRQFSNSRSEMNVSTLELGDSALYLCASSLRQGGDTEAFFGQGTRLTVV.